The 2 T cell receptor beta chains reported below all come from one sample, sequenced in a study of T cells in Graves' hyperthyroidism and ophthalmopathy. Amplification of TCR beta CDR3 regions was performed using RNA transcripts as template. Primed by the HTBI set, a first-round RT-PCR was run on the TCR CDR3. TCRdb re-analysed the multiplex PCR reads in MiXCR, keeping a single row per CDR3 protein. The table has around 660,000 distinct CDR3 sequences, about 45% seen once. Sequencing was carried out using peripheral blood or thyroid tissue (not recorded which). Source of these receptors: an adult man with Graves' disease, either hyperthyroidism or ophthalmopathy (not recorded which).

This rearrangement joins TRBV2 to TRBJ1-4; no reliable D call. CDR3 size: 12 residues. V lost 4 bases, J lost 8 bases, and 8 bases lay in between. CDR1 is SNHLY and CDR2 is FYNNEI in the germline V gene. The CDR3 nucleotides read TGTGCCAGCAGTGGAGACGGCGAAAAACTGTTTTTT. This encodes CASSGDGEKLFF.

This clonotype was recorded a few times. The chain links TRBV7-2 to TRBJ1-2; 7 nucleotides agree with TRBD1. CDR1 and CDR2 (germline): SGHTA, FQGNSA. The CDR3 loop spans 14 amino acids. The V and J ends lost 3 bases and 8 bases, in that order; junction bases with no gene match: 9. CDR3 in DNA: TGTGCCAGCAGCTTTGGGGAAGGGGGCGACGGCTACACCTTC. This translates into CASSFGEGGDGYTF.